The 30 T cell receptor beta chains presented below share a single source sample, sequenced in a study of spatial heterogeneity in lung cancer. The time point was: sample taken at primary tumor resection. Frozen PBMC, nontumor lung or tumor provided whole RNA, which was sequenced unsorted. TCRdb re-derived calls from the 5' RACE reads in MiXCR, one entry per CDR3 protein. The sample contains about 13,000 distinct CDR3 sequences, about 3.8% of which appear only once. The material was PBMCs, obtained at surgery. These receptor sequences come from a male donor with early-stage non-small cell lung cancer.

This clonotype was seen ten or more times. This beta chain is a stray read from a library made for alpha chains; its abundance is not meaningful. The V gene is TRBV4-3, the J gene TRBJ2-7, with D perhaps TRBD2 (5 bases). V was shortened by 0 bases and J by 6 bases, with 12 bases between the two germline ends. Per germline, CDR1 LGHNA and CDR2 YSLEER. CDR3 length: 14 amino acids. The CDR3 coding sequence is TGCGCCAGCAGCCAAGATACAGCGGCGGGCGAGCAGTACTTC. This translates into CASSQDTAAGEQYF.

This clonotype showed up many times. This beta chain is an unintended read in a library built for alpha chains; its size means little. The genes are TRBV9 and TRBJ1-5; no firm D call. V was cut by 0 bases and J by 0 bases, with 7 bases left in between. There are 15 residues in the CDR3. The germline V gene encodes CDR1 SGDLS and CDR2 YYNGEE. This CDR3 is CASSVDGYSNQPQHF. DNA of the CDR3: TGTGCCAGCAGCGTAGACGGATATAGCAATCAGCCCCAGCATTTT.

This clonotype was seen at least ten times. The library was designed around alpha chains, so this beta chain is a stray read whose abundance carries little weight. The V call is TRBV19, the J call TRBJ2-5; D not resolved. V was pared by 3 bases and J by 4 bases, with 9 bases between. CDR3 size: 13 residues. Germline-derived CDR1 and CDR2 are LNHDA and SQIVND (reference sequence). DNA of the CDR3: TGTGCCAGTAGTATCGGTGTCGGAGAGACCCAGTACTTC. This gives the protein CASSIGVGETQYF.

In this sample, this clonotype turned up many times. The size of this beta chain means little, since it is a stray read in a library made for alpha chains. The V and J genes are TRBV6-2 or TRBV6-3 and TRBJ2-7; 14 bases are shared with TRBD2. The germline V gene has CDR1 MNHEY and CDR2 SVGEGT. The junction had 7 bases not matched to a gene; V was cut back by 6 bases and J by 3 bases. The CDR3 covers 16 residues. As DNA, the CDR3 is TGTGCCAGCAGAAAATATGGGACTAGCGGGAGCTACGAGCAGTACTTC. Protein sequence: CASRKYGTSGSYEQYF.

In this sample, this clonotype turned up many times. This beta chain lies outside the target of a library built for alpha chains; its clone size means little. J is TRBJ2-1 and V is TRBV28, with D perhaps TRBD1 (5 bases). This CDR3 is 11 amino acids long. The germline V gene encodes CDR1 MDHEN and CDR2 SYDVKM. Trimming cost V 4 bases and J 8 bases, with 6 bases left between them. DNA of the CDR3: TGTGCCAGCAGTTGGGGCTATGAGCAGTTCTTC. Its translation is CASSWGYEQFF.

This clonotype was counted many times. This beta chain appears as a stray read in a library generated for alpha chains; its size is not informative. The chain links TRBV5-1 to TRBJ2-3, with 8 bases fitting TRBD1. The V and J ends lost 3 bases and 5 bases, in that order; junction bases with no gene match: 14. CDR3 length equals 17 residues. CDR1 SGHRS and CDR2 YFSETQ come from the germline V gene. The CDR3 bases are TGCGCCAGCAGCTCTTTCTCCGGGACAGGTCGGGGAGATACGCAGTATTTT. It specifies CASSSFSGTGRGDTQYF.

This clonotype was seen ten or more times. Little can be read into the size of this beta chain, an off-target read in a library designed for alpha chains. V is TRBV6-1 and J is TRBJ1-5; D might be TRBD1 (6 bases). The CDR3 covers 16 residues. In germline, CDR1 is MNHNS, CDR2 SASEGT. Trimming shortened V by 6 bases and J by 0 bases, and 15 bases separated the two germline ends. The CDR3 reads CASRALQGYSNQPQHF. CDR3 sequence (DNA): TGTGCCAGCAGAGCTTTACAGGGTTATAGCAATCAGCCCCAGCATTTT.

In this sample, this clonotype turned up many times. In a library made to pick up alpha chains, this beta chain is a stray read with a size that means little. The chain joins TRBV7-9 to TRBJ2-3; D is ambiguous. Trimming pared 2 bases from V and 6 bases from J, leaving 15 bases between. Germline CDR1 is SEHNR and CDR2 is FQNEAQ (reference sequence). This CDR3 has 15 amino acids. CDR3 bases: TGTGCCAGCAGCTTATACTTTCCAGAAGTCGATACGCAGTATTTT. Protein product: CASSLYFPEVDTQYF.

The table lists this clonotype with many counts. The library was prepared for alpha chains; this beta chain is a stray read, so its frequency means little. The V call is TRBV7-9, the J call TRBJ2-7, with D possibly called TRBD1 or TRBD2 (5 bases each). Germline V gene data show CDR1 as SEHNR and CDR2 as FQNEAQ (reference sequence). Deletions cut 4 bases from V and 6 bases from J, with 13 bases between. The CDR3 is made up of 13 amino acids. CDR3 loop: CASSSVGTSEQYF. CDR3 DNA sequence: TGTGCCAGCAGCTCAGTTGGGACCTCCGAGCAGTACTTC.

Many counts were recorded for this clonotype. This beta chain is a stray sequence in a library constructed for alpha chains; its clone size is not meaningful. This rearrangement joins TRBV2 to TRBJ1-5; possibly TRBD1 for D (5 bases). The CDR3 spans 13 residues. Germline V gene data show CDR1 as SNHLY and CDR2 as FYNNEI. V lost 6 bases and J lost 1, with 7 bases in between. CDR3 residues: CASRRDSNQPQHF. CDR3 DNA: TGTGCCAGCAGGCGGGACAGCAATCAGCCCCAGCATTTT.

This clonotype was counted many times. Found in a library prepared for alpha chains, this beta chain is an off-target read, and its abundance has little meaning. The gene calls are TRBV7-6 and TRBJ1-2, with 7 positions matching TRBD1. After removal of 1 base from V and 8 bases from J, the junction contained 4 bases not matched to a gene. The CDR3 is made up of 13 amino acids. The germline gives CDR1 SGHVS, CDR2 FNYEAQ. The CDR3 is CASSLGQGGGYTF. The CDR3 bases are TGTGCCAGCAGCTTAGGACAGGGTGGCGGCTACACCTTC.

This clonotype was detected many times. This beta chain represents an off-target read in a library built for alpha chains; its size is of limited meaning. V and J are TRBV20-1 and TRBJ2-7, with 7 nucleotides matching TRBD2. The trim removed 5 bases at V and 2 bases at J, leaving 9 bases unmatched. The CDR3 covers 14 residues. Looked up from germline, CDR1 is DFQATT and CDR2 is SNEGSKA (reference sequence). In DNA, the CDR3 is TGCAGTGCTCGGAAACCGGGACTACCCTACGAGCAGTACTTC. This sequence encodes CSARKPGLPYEQYF.

For this clonotype: This beta chain appears as a stray read in a library generated for alpha chains; its size is not informative. The chain joins TRBV12-3 or TRBV12-4 to TRBJ2-3, with D perhaps TRBD2 (6 bases). Trimming removed 7 bases at V and 0 bases at J, with 17 bases between. The CDR3 runs 16 residues. The CDR3 region has the DNA TGTGCCAGCACCCAGGGTAGCGGAACTAGCACAGATACGCAGTATTTT. Its protein product is CASTQGSGTSTDTQYF.

The table lists this clonotype with many counts. With the library built for alpha chains, this beta chain is off target and its frequency is not meaningful. The chain has TRBV12-3 or TRBV12-4 and TRBJ2-5; 9 bases line up with TRBD1. The CDR3 is 14 amino acids. The V and J ends lost 6 bases and 4 bases, in that order; junction bases with no gene match: 6. The chain's CDR3 is CASSRRQGGETQYF. As DNA, the CDR3 is TGTGCCAGCAGCCGGAGACAGGGGGGAGAGACCCAGTACTTC.

This clonotype occurred a few times. With the library built for alpha chains, this beta chain is off target and its frequency is not meaningful. The gene calls are TRBV28 and TRBJ2-3, with D tentatively TRBD2 (5 bases). The germline gives CDR1 MDHEN, CDR2 SYDVKM. This CDR3 has 14 residues. V was cut by 3 bases and J by 3 bases, with 10 bases left in between. Here the CDR3 DNA reads TGTGCCAGCAGTTTCCTGCGGGTGACAGATACGCAGTATTTT. It yields the protein CASSFLRVTDTQYF.

This clonotype is labeled as medium-sized. A library made for alpha chains picked up this beta chain off target, so its size means little. This sequence joins TRBV9 and TRBJ2-5; D gene ambiguous. V was trimmed by 4 bases and J by 7 bases, leaving 14 bases between them. The CDR3 length is 13 residues. CDR1 is SGDLS, CDR2 YYNGEE, per germline. In DNA form, the CDR3 reads TGTGCCAGCAGCTCCCGTCAGAAAGGGACCCAGTACTTC. As protein: CASSSRQKGTQYF.

The table lists this clonotype with many counts. Found in a library prepared for alpha chains, this beta chain is an off-target read, and its abundance has little meaning. V usage is TRBV4-2 and J usage is TRBJ2-1; the D gene could be TRBD1 or TRBD2 (6 bases each). The CDR3 runs 14 residues. Germline V gives CDR1 LGHNA, CDR2 YNFKEQ. Trimming cost V 3 bases and J 7 bases, with 13 bases left between them. The CDR3 here is CASSQDYRENEQFF. DNA for the CDR3: TGTGCCAGCAGCCAGGACTACAGGGAAAATGAGCAGTTCTTC.

This clonotype was picked up many times. Because this beta chain is a stray read in a library intended to capture alpha chains, its abundance should not be given much weight. The chain joins TRBV4-2 to TRBJ2-1, with a weak D call TRBD1 (6 bases). The CDR3 extends over 15 amino acids. Trimming shortened V by 4 bases and J by 9 bases, and 19 bases separated the two germline ends. Germline V CDR1 and CDR2: LGHNA, YNFKEQ. DNA of the CDR3: TGTGCCAGCAGCCCCCACACCGGGACAACCGGTGAGCAGTTCTTC. Amino acids: CASSPHTGTTGEQFF.

On this clonotype itself: A library prepared for alpha chains yielded this beta chain as an off-target read; its size is of little meaning. The chain uses TRBV7-2 and TRBJ2-7; 8 bases map to TRBD2. J gave up 3 bases and V 4 bases, and 5 bases lay outside the gene matches. The CDR3 is 14 amino acids. CDR1 is SGHTA, CDR2 FQGNSA, per germline. This chain's CDR3 is CASSWGLGLYEQYF. The CDR3 DNA follows: TGTGCCAGCAGCTGGGGACTAGGGCTCTACGAGCAGTACTTC.

Ten or more counts support this clonotype. Little can be read into the size of this beta chain, an off-target read in a library designed for alpha chains. The CDR3 DNA follows: TGCGCCAGCAGCCCCGGGGAATCTGGGGCCAACGTCCTGACTTTC. This translates into CASSPGESGANVLTF. V gene TRBV4-3 combines with J gene TRBJ2-6; weak D call: TRBD2 (5 bases). Trimming left V 4 bases short and J 1 base short, with 8 bases between. Per germline, CDR1 LGHNA and CDR2 YSLEER. CDR3 length: 15 residues.

At least ten counts were recorded for this clonotype. This beta chain appears as a stray read in a library generated for alpha chains; its size is not informative. This chain uses TRBV29-1 with TRBJ2-3; D possibly corresponds to TRBD1 (6 bases). The CDR3 extends over 14 amino acids. V gave up 5 bases and J gave up 2 bases, with 14 bases separating them. Germline lookup yields CDR1 SQVTM and CDR2 ANQGSEA. The CDR3 spells CSVYLGAFTDTQYF. CDR3 nucleotide sequence: TGCAGCGTTTATTTGGGGGCGTTCACAGATACGCAGTATTTT.

As to this clonotype: Sequence at one end of the junction differs from germline and may be a read error. The library was built for alpha chains, so this beta chain is an off-target read and its size means little. V usage is TRBV4-1 and J usage is TRBJ2-2; possible D gene TRBD1, 6 bases. Germline CDR1 MGHRA, CDR2 YSYEKL. The CDR3 runs to 16 residues. The CDR3 loop is CTSSQGGSGATGELFF. CDR3 nucleotide sequence: TGCACCAGCAGCCAAGGAGGCTCAGGGGCGACCGGGGAGCTGTTTTTT.

This clonotype was seen many times. This beta chain is an off-target read within a library intended for alpha chains, so its frequency means little. The chain is built from TRBV24-1 and TRBJ2-1, with D uncertain. Per the germline V gene, CDR1 is KGHDR and CDR2 is SFDVKD. The CDR3 covers 11 residues. Trimming left V 9 bases short and J 9 bases short, with 11 bases between. In DNA form, the CDR3 reads TGTGCCACCGCCGACGGTCCTGAGCAGTTCTTC. Protein product: CATADGPEQFF.

This clonotype was counted many times. In a library made to pick up alpha chains, this beta chain is a stray read with a size that means little. The chain is built from TRBV2 and TRBJ1-1; TRBD1 matches 7 bases. V dropped 6 bases and J dropped 8; count of bases not matched to a gene: 3. CDR1 is SNHLY and CDR2 is FYNNEI in the germline V gene. The CDR3 consists of 11 residues. The CDR3 here is CASRGQKEAFF. For the CDR3, the DNA is TGTGCCAGCAGGGGACAGAAGGAAGCTTTCTTT.

At least ten counts were recorded for this clonotype. This beta chain lies outside the target of a library built for alpha chains; its clone size means little. J is TRBJ2-1 and V is TRBV21-1; whether TRBD2, the table's D call, matches the DNA was not checked. TRBV21-1 is flagged as a pseudogene. This CDR3 contains 18 residues. The CDR3 loop is CASWNVSLCLTSPNEQFF. CDR3 nucleotides: TGTGCCAGCTGGAATGTCTCTTTGTGCTTGACTAGCCCGAATGAGCAGTTCTTC.

Concerning this clonotype itself: This clone may be a read error of a much larger clone one base away. In a library made to pick up alpha chains, this beta chain is a stray read with a size that means little. The chain joins TRBV4-1 to TRBJ1-6; no reliable D call. Germline V gene data show CDR1 as MGHRA and CDR2 as YSYEKL. This CDR3 is built from 12 residues. This CDR3 reads CASSQNNSPLYF. The CDR3 DNA reads as TGCGCCAGCAGCCAAAATAATTCACCCCTCTACTTT.

Points on this clonotype: Little can be read into the size of this beta chain, an off-target read in a library designed for alpha chains. The chain joins TRBV11-2 to TRBJ1-1; 9 bases agree with TRBD1. The J segment lost 1 base and the V segment lost 4 bases, leaving 1 base of the junction unmatched. Germline V CDR1 and CDR2: SGHAT, FQNNGV. CDR3 length: 14 amino acids. The CDR3 sequence: CASSWGQGNTEAFF. The CDR3 DNA sequence: TGTGCCAGCAGCTGGGGACAGGGGAACACTGAAGCTTTCTTT.

The sample holds many counts of this clonotype. Little can be read into the size of this beta chain, an off-target read in a library designed for alpha chains. The chain links TRBV27 to TRBJ1-2; maybe TRBD1 (6 bases). The CDR3 covers 12 residues. The V and J ends lost 5 bases and 7 bases respectively, with 11 bases between them. Per the germline V gene, CDR1 is MNHEY and CDR2 is SMNVEV (reference sequence). The CDR3 sequence is CASSTGMGGYTF. DNA of the CDR3: TGTGCCAGCAGTACAGGGATGGGTGGCTACACCTTC.

This clonotype was seen more than once but under ten times. This beta chain is an off-target read within a library intended for alpha chains, so its frequency means little. The chain links TRBV5-1 to TRBJ1-1; the D is unclear. The V gene's germline CDR1 is SGHRS and CDR2 YFSETQ. This CDR3 spans 12 amino acids. V was shortened by 2 bases and J by 1 base, with 3 bases between the two germline ends. CDR3 bases: TGCGCCAGCAGCTTCGAGAACACTGAAGCTTTCTTT. Translated, it gives CASSFENTEAFF.

This clonotype was observed at least ten times. This beta chain was picked up by a library intended for alpha chains and is off target, so its count carries little meaning. This sequence joins TRBV24-1 and TRBJ2-2; 12 positions match TRBD2. J gave up 5 bases and V 3 bases, and 9 bases lay outside the gene matches. CDR3 length: 18 amino acids. Germline lookup yields CDR1 KGHDR and CDR2 SFDVKD. The CDR3 sequence is CATSDVRLAGDWTGELFF. In nucleotides, the CDR3 is TGTGCCACCAGTGATGTACGACTAGCGGGAGATTGGACCGGGGAGCTGTTTTTT.